This TCR beta chain originates from a study of blood T cell repertoires in COVID-19. Libraries were prepared by immunoSEQ multiplex PCR; TCRdb keeps only in-frame clonotypes and omits some of them. The sample includes more than 300,000 clones, 89% of them seen just once. Among Cohort 3 donors, those recovered had two negative PCRs, clearance, or symptom resolution. The CDR3 is 12 residues long. Trimming removed 1 base from V and 5 bases from J, with 5 bases in between. Germline CDR1 MDHEN, CDR2 SYDVKM. Input material: PBMCs or T cells enriched from blood (not recorded which). The sequence was obtained from a woman aged 25 to 39 who had recovered from COVID-19. The rearrangement links TRBV28 to TRBJ1-1, with D unclear. CDR3 loop: CASSLSHTEAFF. The CDR3 bases are TGTGCCAGCAGTTTATCACATACTGAAGCTTTCTTT.